These 20 T cell receptor beta chains share one sample of origin, sequenced in a study of blood T cell repertoires in COVID-19 (TCRdb year 2020). Library construction relied on the immunoSEQ multiplex PCR assay. TCRdb mirrors the immuneACCESS table, restricted to in-frame sequences. Some clones are absent from its copies; in checked studies, under half trace to an unresolved V gene, and the reason for the others is unknown. The sample profile shows roughly 6,300 clones; 80% to 90% of them were found once. Approximately 4.3% of the sample is in the top ten clones. Sequencing input: peripheral blood. The receptors stem from a man older than 75 with active COVID-19.

This clone was counted once. This sequence joins TRBV9 and TRBJ2-1; 8 nucleotides line up with TRBD2. The V gene end was trimmed by 1 base and the J gene end by 4 bases; junction bases not matched to a gene: 7. The CDR3 sequence is 16 residues long. Germline CDR1 SGDLS, CDR2 YYNGEE. Written as DNA, the CDR3 is TGTGCCAGCAGCGTATTAGCGGGGACGGTTTACAATGAGCAGTTCTTC. This codes for CASSVLAGTVYNEQFF.

CDR3 amino acids: CASSADSSNQPQHF. CDR3 nucleotides: TGTGCCAGCAGCGCAGACAGCAGCAATCAGCCCCAGCATTTT. This rearrangement joins TRBV6-5 to TRBJ1-5; possibly TRBD1 for D (5 bases). V was cut by 6 bases and J by 1 base, with 10 bases left in between. The germline gives CDR1 MNHEY, CDR2 SVGAGI. This CDR3 has 14 residues.

The chain combines TRBV3-1 (or the pseudogene TRBV3-2) with TRBJ1-3, with D tentatively TRBD1 (5 bases). The V end lost 0 bases, the J end lost 3 bases, and 12 bases lay between the germline ends. This CDR3 has 16 residues. CDR1 and CDR2 (germline): LGHDT, YNNKEL (reference sequence). The CDR3 spells CASSQDSGEIGNTIYF. In nucleotides, the CDR3 is TGTGCCAGCAGCCAAGACTCGGGGGAGATTGGAAACACCATATATTTT.

The rearrangement uses TRBV6-4 and TRBJ1-2, with 7 bases aligning to TRBD1. CDR1 is MRHNA and CDR2 is SNTAGT in the germline V gene. The junction had 2 bases not matched to a gene; V was cut back by 0 bases and J by 7 bases. This CDR3 contains 13 residues. CDR3 loop: CASSDSSGGGYTF. The CDR3 nucleotides read TGTGCCAGCAGTGACTCGTCAGGGGGTGGCTACACCTTC.

The rearrangement links TRBV6-5 to TRBJ2-1; TRBD2 is a possible D gene (5 bases). CDR1 is MNHEY, CDR2 SVGAGI, per germline. There are 15 residues in the CDR3. V lost 0 bases and J lost 3, with 9 bases in between. CDR3 region: CASSYSQRFYNEQFF. The CDR3 DNA reads as TGTGCCAGCAGTTACTCCCAGCGGTTCTACAATGAGCAGTTCTTC.

The chain employs TRBV28 and TRBJ1-3; D uncertain. The CDR3 runs 11 residues. Germline loops: CDR1 MDHEN, CDR2 SYDVKM. The V end lost 7 bases, the J end lost 3 bases, and 4 bases lay between the germline ends. CDR3 amino acids: CASTLGNTIYF. DNA of the CDR3: TGTGCCAGCACTCTTGGAAACACCATATATTTT.

The chain is built from TRBV28 and TRBJ1-2; D is unclear. V was trimmed by 2 bases and J by 4 bases, leaving 11 bases between them. This CDR3 has 14 amino acids. Germline V lookup: CDR1 MDHEN, CDR2 SYDVKM. The CDR3 DNA reads as TGTGCCAGCAGTTTAGGTTCCAGATCCTATGGCTACACCTTC. Translated: CASSLGSRSYGYTF.

The CDR3 region has the DNA TGTGCCAGCCGTATCGAGGGAAGCTCCTACAATGAGCAGTTCTTC. Translation gives CASRIEGSSYNEQFF. The rearrangement joins TRBV6-5 to TRBJ2-1; the D gene is possibly TRBD2 (5 bases). CDR1 is MNHEY, CDR2 SVGAGI, per germline. V shed 8 bases and J shed 0 bases, with 14 bases lying between them. This CDR3 is built from 15 residues.

J is TRBJ2-2 and V is TRBV3-1 (or the pseudogene TRBV3-2); 7 bases agree with TRBD2. Trimming removed 6 bases from V and 5 bases from J; junction bases left unmatched: 9. CDR3 length: 15 amino acids. CDR1 is LGHDT and CDR2 is YNNKEL in the germline V gene (reference sequence). The CDR3: CASSQRLAGTGELFF. The CDR3 nucleotides read TGTGCCAGCAGTCAACGACTAGCTGGGACCGGGGAGCTGTTTTTT.

The chain links TRBV28 to TRBJ2-5; 12 bases match TRBD2. This CDR3 has 17 amino acids. Trimming cost V 2 bases and J 4 bases; bases outside gene matches: 8. Germline V lookup: CDR1 MDHEN, CDR2 SYDVKM. The CDR3 sequence is CASSLGRLAGVRETQYF. As DNA, the CDR3 is TGTGCCAGCAGTTTAGGCCGACTAGCGGGAGTCCGAGAGACCCAGTACTTC.

This chain connects TRBV7-6 to TRBJ1-1; 8 bases are a match to TRBD1. V shed 1 base, J shed 5 bases, and the junction held 9 bases outside the gene matches. In germline, CDR1 is SGHVS, CDR2 FNYEAQ. The CDR3 spans 16 residues. The CDR3 region has the DNA TGTGCCAGCAGCTTAGAGGCAGGGGGCAGGGGAACTGAAGCTTTCTTT. Translating it yields CASSLEAGGRGTEAFF.

The chain carries TRBV19 and TRBJ2-2; 10 nucleotides match TRBD1. Germline V CDR1 and CDR2: LNHDA, SQIVND (reference sequence). The CDR3 has 16 residues. V was pared by 6 bases and J by 4 bases, with 8 bases of the junction left unmatched. The chain's CDR3 is CASSPTRTGGTGELFF. The CDR3, as DNA: TGTGCCAGTAGCCCGACGCGGACAGGGGGCACCGGGGAGCTGTTTTTT.

The V and J genes are TRBV5-1 and TRBJ2-1; D unresolved. This CDR3 is 15 amino acids long. The V end lost 3 bases, the J end lost 1 base, and 11 bases lay between the germline ends. The germline V gene encodes CDR1 SGHRS and CDR2 YFSETQ. The DNA of the CDR3 is TGCGCCAGCAGCTCGAGGAGATCATCCTACAATGAGCAGTTCTTC. It is translated as CASSSRRSSYNEQFF. The full variable domain, with the rest looked up from reference TRBV5-1 and TRBJ2-1, is KAGVTQTPRYLIKTRGQQVTLSCSPISGHRSVSWYQQTPGQGLQFLFEYFSETQRNKGNFPGRFSGRQFSNSRSEMNVSTLELGDSALYLCASSSRRSSYNEQFFGPGTRLTVL.

V usage is TRBV7-9 and J usage is TRBJ1-6; 7 nucleotides line up with TRBD1. CDR1 SEHNR and CDR2 FQNEAQ come from the germline V gene (reference sequence). The CDR3 runs to 17 residues. Losses at the gene ends were 1 base for V and 8 bases for J; bases not matched to a gene: 11. CDR3 coding DNA: TGTGCCAGCAGCTTAGTCCCCTCGACAGGGAAGGATTCACCCCTCCACTTT. This codes for CASSLVPSTGKDSPLHF.

V gene TRBV5-6 combines with J gene TRBJ1-5; the D is unclear. The CDR3 is made up of 16 amino acids. V gave up 1 base and J gave up 0 bases, with 11 bases separating them. Germline V gene lookup returns CDR1 SGHDT and CDR2 YYEEEE. The CDR3 loop is CASSLRAGNSNQPQHF. DNA of the CDR3: TGTGCCAGCAGCTTGAGGGCGGGGAATAGCAATCAGCCCCAGCATTTT.

The chain combines TRBV11-3 with TRBJ1-4, with 7 nucleotides matching TRBD1. This CDR3 has 14 amino acids. With 3 bases clipped from V and 6 bases from J, the junction kept 4 bases outside the gene matches. Germline V gene sequence: CDR1 SGHNT, CDR2 YENEEA. This CDR3 reads CASSFSGGDEKLFF. In DNA, the CDR3 is TGTGCCAGCAGCTTTTCAGGGGGAGATGAAAAACTGTTTTTT.

The chain employs TRBV4-1 and TRBJ2-3; TRBD2 matches 11 bases. Trimming at V came to 2 bases and at J to 2 bases, leaving 3 bases not matched to a gene. Per germline, CDR1 MGHRA and CDR2 YSYEKL. The CDR3 contains 16 residues. CDR3 residues: CASSQRTSGYTDTQYF. CDR3 nucleotides: TGCGCCAGCAGCCAACGGACTAGCGGGTACACAGATACGCAGTATTTT.

The chain carries TRBV27 and TRBJ2-1, with TRBD2 matching 9 bases. Germline V gene sequence: CDR1 MNHEY, CDR2 SMNVEV (reference sequence). This CDR3 contains 15 residues. Trimming cost V 4 bases and J 7 bases; bases outside gene matches: 8. The CDR3 DNA reads as TGTGCCAGCAGTTGGTCAGGACTAGCGAAGAATGAGCAGTTCTTC. Encoded protein: CASSWSGLAKNEQFF.

The rearrangement links TRBV4-1 to TRBJ2-1, with 7 positions matching TRBD1. The germline CDR1 and CDR2 sequences are MGHRA and YSYEKL. This CDR3 spans 14 amino acids. The J segment lost 7 bases and the V segment lost 4 bases, leaving 7 bases of the junction unmatched. CDR3 coding DNA: TGCGCCAGCAGCCCCGACAGGGTCAAGAATGAGCAGTTCTTC. Its translation is CASSPDRVKNEQFF.

The rearrangement uses TRBV11-2 and TRBJ1-1, with TRBD1 matching 7 bases. This CDR3 region has 14 residues. The V and J ends lost 3 bases and 4 bases, in that order; junction bases with no gene match: 5. Germline loops: CDR1 SGHAT, CDR2 FQNNGV. The CDR3 DNA reads TGTGCCAGCAGCTTCGGGGCAGGGGGCACTGAAGCTTTCTTT. It codes for CASSFGAGGTEAFF.